This TCR beta chain came from a study of blood T cells in healthy people across ages. The table lists this clonotype with a count of one. Antigen unknown. A much larger clone differs by one base, so this may be a read error. In terms of origin and age, donors were healthy Caucasian individuals from Russia aged roughly 6 to 100. Samples had at least 7 million PBMCs isolated from them. A J-beta primer mix and a sample-barcoded 5' primer were used in a second PCR of roughly 6 to 11 cycles. Each of the cDNA molecules was tagged by a template-switch adaptor with 12 random nucleotides. From the 5' RACE reads, TCRdb called clonotypes with MiXCR, one entry per CDR3 protein. Of around 1,700,000 distinct CDR3 sequences in the sample, roughly 28% were seen once. V was clipped by 5 bases and J by 13 bases, with 21 bases between them. The CDR3 consists of 14 residues. Germline lookup yields CDR1 PRHDT and CDR2 FYEKMQ (reference sequence).

General study points: Per million T cells, the diversity of TCR beta decreased roughly linearly as age advanced.

The sequencing sample was made of blood. V usage is TRBV13 and J usage is TRBJ2-1; D uncertain. The clonotype comes from a woman in her 30s in good health. The CDR3 nucleotides are TGTGCCAGCAGCCAAAGGGTCGGAGAAGAGACCCAGTTCTTC. This sequence encodes CASSQRVGEETQFF.